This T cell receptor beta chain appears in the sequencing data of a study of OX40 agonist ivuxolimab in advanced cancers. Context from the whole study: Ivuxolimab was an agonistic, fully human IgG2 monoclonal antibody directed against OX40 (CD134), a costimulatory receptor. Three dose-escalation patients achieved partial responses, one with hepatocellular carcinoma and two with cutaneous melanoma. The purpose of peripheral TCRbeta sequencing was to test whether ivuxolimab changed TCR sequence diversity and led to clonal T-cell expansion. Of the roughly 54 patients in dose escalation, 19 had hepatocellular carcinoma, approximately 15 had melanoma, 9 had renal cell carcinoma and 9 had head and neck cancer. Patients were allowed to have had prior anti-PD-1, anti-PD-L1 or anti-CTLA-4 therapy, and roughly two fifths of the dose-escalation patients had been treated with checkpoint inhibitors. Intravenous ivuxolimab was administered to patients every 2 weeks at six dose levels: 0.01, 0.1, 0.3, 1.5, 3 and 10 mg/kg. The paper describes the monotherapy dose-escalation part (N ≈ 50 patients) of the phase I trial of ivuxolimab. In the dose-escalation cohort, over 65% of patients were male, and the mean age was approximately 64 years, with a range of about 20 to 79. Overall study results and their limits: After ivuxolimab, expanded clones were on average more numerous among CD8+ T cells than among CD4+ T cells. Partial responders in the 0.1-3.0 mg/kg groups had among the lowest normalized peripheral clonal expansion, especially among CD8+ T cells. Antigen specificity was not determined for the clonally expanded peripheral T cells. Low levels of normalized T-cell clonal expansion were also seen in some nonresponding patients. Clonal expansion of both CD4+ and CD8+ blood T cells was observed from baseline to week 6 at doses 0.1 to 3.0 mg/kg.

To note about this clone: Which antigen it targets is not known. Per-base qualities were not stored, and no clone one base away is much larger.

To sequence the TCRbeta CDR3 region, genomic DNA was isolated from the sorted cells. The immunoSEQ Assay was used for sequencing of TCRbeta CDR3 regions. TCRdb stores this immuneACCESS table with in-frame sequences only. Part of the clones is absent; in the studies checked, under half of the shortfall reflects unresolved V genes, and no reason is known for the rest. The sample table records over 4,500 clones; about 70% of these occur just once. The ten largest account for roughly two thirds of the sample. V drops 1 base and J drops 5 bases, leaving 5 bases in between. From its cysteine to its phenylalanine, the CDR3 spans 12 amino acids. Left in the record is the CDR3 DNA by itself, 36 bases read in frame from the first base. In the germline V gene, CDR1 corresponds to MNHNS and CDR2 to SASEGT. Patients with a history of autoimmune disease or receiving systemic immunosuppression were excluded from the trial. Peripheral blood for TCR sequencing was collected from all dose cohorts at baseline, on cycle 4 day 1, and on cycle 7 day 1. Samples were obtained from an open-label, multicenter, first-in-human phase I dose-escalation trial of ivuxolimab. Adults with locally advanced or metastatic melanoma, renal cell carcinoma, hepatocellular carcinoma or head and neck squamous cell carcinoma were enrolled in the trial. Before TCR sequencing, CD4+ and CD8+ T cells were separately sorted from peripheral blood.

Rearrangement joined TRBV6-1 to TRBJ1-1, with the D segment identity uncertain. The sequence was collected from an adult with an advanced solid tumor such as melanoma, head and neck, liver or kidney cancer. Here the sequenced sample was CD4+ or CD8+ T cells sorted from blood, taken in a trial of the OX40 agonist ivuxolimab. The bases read TGTGCCAGCAGTGAAGACGGGACTGAAGCTTTCTTT. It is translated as CASSEDGTEAFF.